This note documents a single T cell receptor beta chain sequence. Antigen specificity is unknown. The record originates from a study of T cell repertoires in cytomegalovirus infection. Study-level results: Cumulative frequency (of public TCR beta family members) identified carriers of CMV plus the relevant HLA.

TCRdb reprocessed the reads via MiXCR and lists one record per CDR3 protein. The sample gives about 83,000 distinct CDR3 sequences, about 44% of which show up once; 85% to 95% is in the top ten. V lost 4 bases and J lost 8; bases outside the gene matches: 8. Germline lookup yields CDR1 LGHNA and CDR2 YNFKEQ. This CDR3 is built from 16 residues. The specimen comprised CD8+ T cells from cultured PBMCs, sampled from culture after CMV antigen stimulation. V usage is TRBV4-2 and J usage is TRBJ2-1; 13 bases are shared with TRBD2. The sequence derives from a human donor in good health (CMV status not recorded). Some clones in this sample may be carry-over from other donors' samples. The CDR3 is CASSRSGTSGADEQFF. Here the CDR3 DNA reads TGTGCCAGCAGCCGATCCGGGACTAGCGGGGCGGATGAGCAGTTCTTC.